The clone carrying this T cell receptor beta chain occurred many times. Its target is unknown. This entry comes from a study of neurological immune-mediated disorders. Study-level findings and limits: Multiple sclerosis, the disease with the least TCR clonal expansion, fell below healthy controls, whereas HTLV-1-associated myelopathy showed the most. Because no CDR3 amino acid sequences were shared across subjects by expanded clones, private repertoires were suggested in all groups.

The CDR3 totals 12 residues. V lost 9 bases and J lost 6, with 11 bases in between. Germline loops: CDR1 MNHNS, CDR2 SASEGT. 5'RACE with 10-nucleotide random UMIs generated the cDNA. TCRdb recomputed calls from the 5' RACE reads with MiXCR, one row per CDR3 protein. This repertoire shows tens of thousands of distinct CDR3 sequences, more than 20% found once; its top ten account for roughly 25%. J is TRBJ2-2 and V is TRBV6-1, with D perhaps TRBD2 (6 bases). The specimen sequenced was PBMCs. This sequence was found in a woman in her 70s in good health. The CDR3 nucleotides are TGTGCCAGTCGGGGGTGGGCCGGGGAGCTGTTTTTT. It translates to CASRGWAGELFF.